This record looks at one T cell receptor beta chain sequence and its context. Its antigen specificity is not known. It has no much larger one-base neighbor in the sample; base qualities were not kept. This CDR3 is also generated by other DNA sequences in the sample. Using the deep immunoSEQ assay, multiplex PCR amplified TCR CDR3 regions from genomic DNA. Extracted genomic DNA from each cell subset was spread evenly across all wells of several immunoSEQ 96-well plates, with each plate serving as a replicate. For sorted subsets, approximately 190 ng genomic DNA, equal to approximately 30,000 T cell genomes, was loaded into each replicate PCR. Purified libraries were measured with a Qubit 3.0 fluorometer, size-checked on a Bioanalyzer 2100, and measured again with the KAPA Library Quantification kit. Each immunoSEQ 96-well plate was sequenced on its own single-read 150-cycle Illumina NextSeq 550 flow cell. The authors' pipeline ran thus. Because the immunoSEQ output held only junctional sequences and lacked quality scores, the filtering could not match the filtering applied to full-length reads. Sequences were annotated with PyIR, a Python wrapper for IgBLAST v1.9, using IMGT germline references to assign V/J genes and CDR3. Any read was removed if the V/J assignment was weak (E-value above 1e-6), the CDR3 was missing, or the read contained stop codons, out-of-frame junctions, or ambiguous translated residues. A V3J clonotype was defined by an identical inferred V gene, J gene, and CDR3 amino acid sequence. Percentage overlap between repertoires was calculated by dividing the number of shared unique clonotypes by the size of the smaller repertoire. Repertoire richness was assessed with RTK rarefaction, the Chao1 estimator, and Recon v2.1 estimates of unobserved clonotypes. Generation probabilities were computed with OLGA for all TCRbeta clonotypes obtained by the gDNA method from several donors. Here the immuneACCESS table is served through TCRdb, limited to in-frame sequences with V and J called. Missing clones are a known gap in these copies; in checked studies unresolved V genes cover under half, and the rest lacks a known reason. V and J calls plus clone size are reproduced from that table; the DNA served to infer D and trimming. The sample includes about 1 million clones, with 60% to 80% observed a single time. The ten largest clones capture nearly 1.5% of the sample.

This specimen comes from a study of shared clonotypes between healthy human individuals (dated by TCRdb to about 2020). For context, the study as a whole: A couple of women and a few men aged 18 to 49 years were included in the cohort. For each donor, CD4 naive and CD4 memory were each run on three plates, CD8 naive on two plates, and CD8 memory on one plate. To estimate repertoire size and how much clonotype sharing occurs between individuals, the study deeply sequenced the blood TCR repertoires of roughly 5 healthy adults. Different laboratories and diverse techniques were used to prepare libraries and sequence TCR repertoires, to increase sequencing depth and limit assay-specific biases. Each donor's leukapheresis produced roughly between about 0.9 and 9.5 billion PBMCs.

Healthy HIV-negative adults with no recently reported acute infections or vaccinations were included as donors. Every donor was a Caucasian adult living in Nashville, Tennessee, USA. CD4+ T cells were enriched by magnetic negative selection, after which naive cells were positively selected on CD45RA and the negative fraction was taken as the memory subset. Blood was collected by leukapheresis, and PBMCs were isolated by Ficoll-Histopaque density gradient centrifugation and then cryopreserved in liquid nitrogen vapor phase. Analytical flow cytometry was used to check the purity and quantity of every magnetically sorted T cell population. From each sorted fraction, genomic DNA was isolated and quantified by UV absorbance on a Nanodrop 2000c. The paper's findings and limits, for the study overall: Sharing across four donors was observed for about 5% of naive CD4, over 3% of naive CD8, 2.3% of memory CD4, and approximately 0.41% of memory CD8 clonotypes. Sampling was restricted to blood, and TCR repertoires in tissue are likely to differ from TCR repertoires in blood. Because the study included a small number of donors, the genetic and exposure-history diversity represented was limited. Compared with non-shared clonotypes, clonotypes shared by all four sorted-subset donors had higher generation probabilities. Incomplete sequencing was indicated by rarefaction of sorted-subset datasets, despite the large sequencing depth. Estimated clonotype richness was generally larger for naive than for memory subsets. Based on pairwise subsampling, the degree of clonotype sharing among donors was expected to be affected by sequencing depth.

V and J lose 6 bases and 1 base, and a span of 4 bases separates them. CDR1 and CDR2 are read off the germline V gene (reference sequence) as MNHNY and SVGAGI. Reading from cysteine to phenylalanine, the CDR3 counts 12 amino acids. Left in the record is the CDR3 DNA by itself, 36 bases read in frame from the first base. The receptor's source is a man in his late teens or twenties in good health. This chain is built from TRBV6-6 and TRBJ1-3, with no confidently assigned D gene. The specimen was memory CD4+ T cells sorted from blood. The cell subset or site label corresponds to: CD45RA-negative fraction. The CDR3 protein sequence reads: CASSLSGNTIYF. The nucleotides read TGTGCCAGCAGCTTATCTGGAAACACCATATATTTT.